A selection of T cell receptor beta chains follows, all from one sample in a study of lymphopenia after photon versus proton radiotherapy. This table comes from immunoSEQ multiplex PCR, and its TCRdb copy is limited to in-frame clones, with some not included. In the table there are approximately 62,000 clones, roughly 80% of which are singletons. Sample: peripheral blood, taken from a patient treated with proton-based radiotherapy. The receptors were gathered from a man aged 60 to 75 with pancreatic cancer. Each CDR3 is given with its conserved first and last residue. A D gene is named only where the DNA matches it firmly. Size tells how often a clone was seen (once, few, many) or the class of an expanded clone, and some rows leave it out.

d_call clone_size j_call v_call cdr3_nt cdr3_aa
TRBD1 - TRBJ2-2 TRBV5-1 TGCGCCAGCAGCTACCACAGGGGATTCACCGGGGAGCTGTTTTTT CASSYHRGFTGELFF
- - TRBJ1-1 TRBV7-9 TGTGCCAGCAGCTTAGAAGCCGGCGGAGCTTTCTTT CASSLEAGGAFF
- - TRBJ2-3 TRBV18 TGTGCCAGCTCACCACTAGCAGATACGCAGTATTTT CASSPLADTQYF
- - TRBJ2-2 TRBV4-1 TGCGCCAGCAGCGCTAGTAACACCGGGGAGCTGTTTTTT CASSASNTGELFF
TRBD1 - TRBJ1-1 TRBV5-6 TGTGCCAGCAGATACAGGGGGAGGTTCACTGAAGCTTTCTTT CASRYRGRFTEAFF
- - TRBJ2-3 TRBV5-1 TGCGCCAGCAGCTTGGAAACTTCTAGGGGAGATACGCAGTATTTT CASSLETSRGDTQYF
- once TRBJ1-1 TRBV7-8 TGTGCCAGCAGCTCTCAGGGAGAGGGCACTGAAGCTTTCTTT CASSSQGEGTEAFF
- once TRBJ1-2 TRBV19 TGTGCCAGTAGTATAACTTCGGGACGGACTAACTATGGCTACACCTTC CASSITSGRTNYGYTF
- once TRBJ2-3 TRBV4-1 TGCGCCAGCAGCCAACCAGTCTCGGATACGCAGTATTTT CASSQPVSDTQYF
- - TRBJ1-1 TRBV28 TGTGCCAGCATTCGAGGCGGGAACACTGAAGCTTTCTTT CASIRGGNTEAFF
- - TRBJ2-7 TRBV7-9 TGTGCCAGCGGAAATTACGAGCAGTACTTC CASGNYEQYF
TRBD2 - TRBJ2-1 TRBV11-2 TGTGCCAGCAGCTCCCTAGCGGGAGGGCGATCCTACAATGAGCAGTTCTTC CASSSLAGGRSYNEQFF
TRBD2 - TRBJ2-7 TRBV5-4 TGTGCCAGCAGCCCGACAGCTAGCGGTGCCTCCGACGAGCAGTACTTC CASSPTASGASDEQYF
TRBD1 few TRBJ1-1 TRBV7-9 TGTGCCAGCAGCTTTGGGACAGGCAAGAATGAAGCTTTCTTT CASSFGTGKNEAFF
TRBD2 once TRBJ2-7 TRBV28 TGTGCCAGCAACCGGGACTACCCCTTCGAGCAGTACTTC CASNRDYPFEQYF
- - TRBJ2-5 TRBV23-1 TGCGCCAGCATCCCGCGGGGAGATGAGACCCAGTACTTC CASIPRGDETQYF
- - TRBJ1-1 TRBV6-1 TGTGCCAGCAGTTTACAGAGTACCACTGAAGCTTTCTTT CASSLQSTTEAFF
- once TRBJ2-2 TRBV6-5 TGTGCCAGCAGCCGACAGAACACCGGGGAGCTGTTTTTT CASSRQNTGELFF
- - TRBJ2-1 TRBV7-9 TGTGCCAGCAGCCAAACGGGCGGGACAGCTCAGCACAATGAGCAGTTCTTC CASSQTGGTAQHNEQFF
TRBD1 - TRBJ1-5 TRBV5-8 TGTGCCAGCAGCTCGGGACAGGGGTACAATCAGCCCCAGCATTTT CASSSGQGYNQPQHF
- - TRBJ1-4 TRBV28 TGTGCCAGCAATAGCGCAACTAATGAAAAACTGTTTTTT CASNSATNEKLFF
- once TRBJ2-7 TRBV5-4 TGTGCCAGCAGCTTGTTACCAGGGCGGTTCTACGAGCAGTACTTC CASSLLPGRFYEQYF
TRBD1 - TRBJ2-4 TRBV4-2 TGTGCCAGCAGCCCTCGGACAGGGCAAAACATTCAGTACTTC CASSPRTGQNIQYF
- - TRBJ2-5 TRBV9 TGTGCCAGCAGCGTATCCCCGACCCTCGGATCGGAGACCCAGTACTTC CASSVSPTLGSETQYF
- - TRBJ1-3 TRBV18 TGTGCCAGCTCACCACTTGATGTGGCTGGAAACACCATATATTTT CASSPLDVAGNTIYF
TRBD1 - TRBJ2-5 TRBV5-1 TGCGCCAGCAGCCTCAGGGGGAATGGGCAAGAGACCCAGTACTTC CASSLRGNGQETQYF
- - TRBJ2-1 TRBV1 TGCACCAGCAGCCATCCTACTAGCCCGAATTACAATGAGCAGTTCTTC CTSSHPTSPNYNEQFF
- - TRBJ1-5 TRBV7-9 TGTGCCAGCAGCTACGGGACGGCTCAGCCCCAGCATTTT CASSYGTAQPQHF
TRBD2 - TRBJ2-1 TRBV6-4 TGTGCCAGCAGTGACTCGACTAGCGGGAGCAATGAGCAGTTCTTC CASSDSTSGSNEQFF
- - TRBJ2-1 TRBV6-1 TGTGCCAGCAGGAAGACACCTGGAACCTACAATGAGCAGTTCTTC CASRKTPGTYNEQFF
TRBD2 - TRBJ2-1 TRBV4-2 TGTGCCAGCAGCCAAGAACCACTAGCGGGAGAAAGTAGTGAGCAGTTCTTC CASSQEPLAGESSEQFF
TRBD2 - TRBJ2-3 TRBV6-5 TGTGCCAGCAAAATAGCGGGAGCGGGCACAGATACGCAGTATTTT CASKIAGAGTDTQYF
- - TRBJ1-5 TRBV19 TGTGCCAGTAGTATAGACGCGACAAGGCCCCAGCATTTT CASSIDATRPQHF
TRBD1 - TRBJ2-2 TRBV7-6 TGTGCCAGCAGCCCAACGGGACAGATGAACACCGGGGAGCTGTTTTTT CASSPTGQMNTGELFF
TRBD2 - TRBJ2-7 TRBV5-4 TGTGCCAGCAGCTCAACTAGCGGGAGGGCCGAGCAGTACTTC CASSSTSGRAEQYF
- - TRBJ2-1 TRBV28 TGTGCCAGCAGCCTTTACGGTGAGCAGTTCTTC CASSLYGEQFF
TRBD2 few TRBJ2-7 TRBV10-3 TGTGCCATCAGTGAGATGATGGTTAGCGGGAGTGGGATTGGGGAGCAGTACTTC CAISEMMVSGSGIGEQYF
TRBD2 - TRBJ2-2 TRBV4-1 TGCGCCAGCAGCCAATCTGAGGATGGAATAGCGGGAAGGACCGGGGAGCTGTTTTTT CASSQSEDGIAGRTGELFF
- - TRBJ1-1 TRBV7-6 TGTGCCAGCAGCTTAGTTGGGTTCGGTGAAGCTTTCTTT CASSLVGFGEAFF
- - TRBJ2-5 TRBV11-1 TGTGCCAGCAGCCACGAACGGGACCAAGAGACCCAGTACTTC CASSHERDQETQYF
TRBD2 - TRBJ2-5 TRBV15 TGTGCCACCAGCGGAGGACTAGCGGGAGCCGGGCAAGAGACCCAGTACTTC CATSGGLAGAGQETQYF
- few TRBJ2-7 TRBV28 TGTGCCAGCAGTTTAGAGCCTCCCGAGCAGTACTTC CASSLEPPEQYF
- - TRBJ1-2 TRBV15 TGTGCCACCAGCAGAGCCAGGGGCAATGGCTACACCTTC CATSRARGNGYTF
TRBD2 - TRBJ2-1 TRBV5-4 TGTGCCAGCAGCTTTGACAGCGGGGGATACAATGAGCAGTTCTTC CASSFDSGGYNEQFF
- - TRBJ2-1 TRBV4-2 TGTGCCAGCAGCCAATTCGGTCAGCGGGCCTCTCGGGGCAATGAGCAGTTCTTC CASSQFGQRASRGNEQFF
- - TRBJ2-7 TRBV11-1 TGTGCCAGTTTCGACTCAGGGCTGGGGGTCTACGAGCAGTACTTC CASFDSGLGVYEQYF